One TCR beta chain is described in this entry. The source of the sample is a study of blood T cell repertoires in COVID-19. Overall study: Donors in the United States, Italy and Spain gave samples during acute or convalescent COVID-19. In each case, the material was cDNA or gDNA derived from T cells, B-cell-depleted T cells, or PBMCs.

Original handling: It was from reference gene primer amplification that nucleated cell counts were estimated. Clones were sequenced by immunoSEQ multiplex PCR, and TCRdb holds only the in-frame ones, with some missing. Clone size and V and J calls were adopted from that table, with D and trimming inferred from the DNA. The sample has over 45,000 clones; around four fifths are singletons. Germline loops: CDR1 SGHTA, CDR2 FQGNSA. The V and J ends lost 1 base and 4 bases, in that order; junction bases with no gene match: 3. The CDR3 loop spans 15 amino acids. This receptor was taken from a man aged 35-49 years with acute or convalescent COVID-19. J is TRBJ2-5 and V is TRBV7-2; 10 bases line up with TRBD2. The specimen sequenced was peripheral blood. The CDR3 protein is CASSLGSGGLETQYF. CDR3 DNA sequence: TGTGCCAGCAGCTTAGGTAGCGGGGGGTTAGAGACCCAGTACTTC.